These T cell receptor beta chains were read from a single sample in a study of cytotoxic CD8 clonotypes in ibrutinib-treated CLL. The protocol was immunoSEQ multiplex PCR, while the TCRdb copy is restricted to in-frame clones and leaves out a portion. Among some 160,000 clones listed, roughly 77% were seen once. Specimen: PBMCs, collected after 12 months of ibrutinib treatment. These receptors were collected from a human donor with chronic lymphocytic leukemia. Each CDR3 is given with its conserved first and last residue. A D gene is named only where the DNA matches it firmly. Size is stated for part of the rows, as once, few or many counts, or as a class when the clone is expanded.

cdr3_aa: CASSLDPPGGLGEQYF
cdr3_nt: TGTGCCAGCAGCTTAGATCCACCGGGGGGACTGGGCGAGCAGTACTTC
v_call: TRBV7-3
j_call: TRBJ2-7
clone_size: -
d_call: TRBD2

cdr3_aa: CASSVLAFRATEAFF
cdr3_nt: TGTGCCAGCAGCGTACTCGCTTTTAGAGCCACTGAAGCTTTCTTT
v_call: TRBV5-4
j_call: TRBJ1-1
clone_size: once
d_call: -

cdr3_aa: CASSGSTPGELFF
cdr3_nt: TGTGCCAGCAGCGGAAGTACGCCCGGGGAGCTGTTTTTT
v_call: TRBV7-3
j_call: TRBJ2-2
clone_size: -
d_call: -

cdr3_aa: CASSANNEQFF
cdr3_nt: TGTGCCAGCAGTGCTAATAATGAGCAGTTCTTC
v_call: TRBV9
j_call: TRBJ2-1
clone_size: -
d_call: -

cdr3_aa: CASSNRQGAHETQYF
cdr3_nt: TGTGCCAGTAGTAATCGACAGGGGGCGCACGAGACCCAGTACTTC
v_call: TRBV19
j_call: TRBJ2-5
clone_size: -
d_call: TRBD1

cdr3_aa: CASSFQRANVLTF
cdr3_nt: TGTGCCAGCAGCTTTCAAAGGGCCAACGTCCTGACTTTC
v_call: TRBV28
j_call: TRBJ2-6
clone_size: once
d_call: -

cdr3_aa: CASSTTGGAETQYF
cdr3_nt: TGTGCCAGCAGTACGACAGGGGGCGCGGAGACCCAGTACTTC
v_call: TRBV28
j_call: TRBJ2-5
clone_size: -
d_call: TRBD1

cdr3_aa: CASSNAMGEQYF
cdr3_nt: TGTGCCAGTAGTAACGCGATGGGGGAGCAGTACTTC
v_call: TRBV19
j_call: TRBJ2-7
clone_size: -
d_call: -

cdr3_aa: CASTSTHGYTF
cdr3_nt: TGTGCCAGCACCTCGACCCATGGCTACACCTTC
v_call: TRBV28
j_call: TRBJ1-2
clone_size: many
d_call: -

cdr3_aa: CASSTGLAGGPGELFF
cdr3_nt: TGTGCCAGCAGCACGGGACTAGCGGGAGGGCCCGGGGAGCTGTTTTTT
v_call: TRBV9
j_call: TRBJ2-2
clone_size: -
d_call: TRBD2

cdr3_aa: CASSLRQGGNSPLHF
cdr3_nt: TGTGCCAGCAGCTTAAGGCAGGGAGGTAATTCACCCCTCCACTTT
v_call: TRBV7-2
j_call: TRBJ1-6
clone_size: few
d_call: -

cdr3_aa: CASSSKGRVANYGYTF
cdr3_nt: TGCGCCAGCAGCTCCAAGGGGCGGGTAGCTAACTATGGCTACACCTTC
v_call: TRBV5-1
j_call: TRBJ1-2
clone_size: -
d_call: -

cdr3_aa: CASSFRTGRNTF
cdr3_nt: TGTGCCAGCAGTTTTCGGACAGGGAGGAACACCTTC
v_call: TRBV28
j_call: TRBJ1-2
clone_size: many
d_call: TRBD1

cdr3_aa: CATRDQDRPEAFF
cdr3_nt: TGTGCGACACGGGACCAAGACCGCCCTGAAGCTTTCTTT
v_call: TRBV19
j_call: TRBJ1-1
clone_size: few
d_call: -

cdr3_aa: CASSGGGQPQHF
cdr3_nt: TGTGCCAGCAGTGGAGGAGGCCAGCCCCAGCATTTT
v_call: TRBV28
j_call: TRBJ1-5
clone_size: few
d_call: -

cdr3_aa: CASSLEGPGANVLTF
cdr3_nt: TGTGCCAGCAGCTTGGAGGGTCCCGGGGCCAACGTCCTGACTTTC
v_call: TRBV5-4
j_call: TRBJ2-6
clone_size: -
d_call: -

cdr3_aa: CASDKGTGRGNQPQHF
cdr3_nt: TGTGCCAGCGATAAAGGGACAGGTCGAGGCAATCAGCCCCAGCATTTT
v_call: TRBV19
j_call: TRBJ1-5
clone_size: -
d_call: TRBD1

cdr3_aa: CASRPTGGGRTEAFF
cdr3_nt: TGTGCCAGCAGACCTACGGGGGGGGGCCGCACTGAAGCTTTCTTT
v_call: TRBV27
j_call: TRBJ1-1
clone_size: -
d_call: -

cdr3_aa: CASSLRGTGDSPLHF
cdr3_nt: TGTGCCAGCAGCTTGAGAGGGACAGGTGATTCACCCCTCCACTTT
v_call: TRBV11-2
j_call: TRBJ1-6
clone_size: -
d_call: TRBD1

cdr3_aa: CASRVGAGGIQETQYF
cdr3_nt: TGTGCCAGCCGCGTGGGGGCGGGGGGAATTCAAGAGACCCAGTACTTC
v_call: TRBV11-2
j_call: TRBJ2-5
clone_size: -
d_call: TRBD2

cdr3_aa: CASSELGGPYGYTF
cdr3_nt: TGTGCCAGCAGTGAACTGGGGGGGCCATATGGCTACACCTTC
v_call: TRBV6-1
j_call: TRBJ1-2
clone_size: -
d_call: -

cdr3_aa: CASSQAQGTSYNEQFF
cdr3_nt: TGCGCCAGCAGCCAAGCCCAGGGGACCTCCTACAATGAGCAGTTCTTC
v_call: TRBV4-1
j_call: TRBJ2-1
clone_size: few
d_call: -

cdr3_aa: CASSNPDRAGEKLFF
cdr3_nt: TGTGCCAGCAGCAACCCGGACAGGGCGGGGGAAAAACTGTTTTTT
v_call: TRBV6-6
j_call: TRBJ1-4
clone_size: few
d_call: TRBD1

cdr3_aa: CASSFDNHASYGYTF
cdr3_nt: TGTGCCAGCAGCTTTGACAACCACGCTTCCTATGGCTACACCTTC
v_call: TRBV5-6
j_call: TRBJ1-2
clone_size: -
d_call: -

cdr3_aa: CASKLVGNTIYF
cdr3_nt: TGTGCCAGCAAGTTAGTTGGAAACACCATATATTTT
v_call: TRBV28
j_call: TRBJ1-3
clone_size: -
d_call: -

cdr3_aa: CASSPTEAYEQYF
cdr3_nt: TGCGCCAGCAGCCCGACAGAGGCCTACGAGCAGTACTTC
v_call: TRBV5-1
j_call: TRBJ2-7
clone_size: few
d_call: -

cdr3_aa: CASSTTGQSNEKLFF
cdr3_nt: TGCGCCAGCAGCACTACTGGACAGTCTAATGAAAAACTGTTTTTT
v_call: TRBV5-1
j_call: TRBJ1-4
clone_size: -
d_call: -

cdr3_aa: CASSELGGGIAKNIQYF
cdr3_nt: TGTGCCAGCAGTGAACTTGGCGGGGGCATAGCCAAAAACATTCAGTACTTC
v_call: TRBV2
j_call: TRBJ2-4
clone_size: few
d_call: -

cdr3_aa: CASSLAGPKRAEAFF
cdr3_nt: TGTGCCAGCAGCTTAGCTGGGCCTAAAAGGGCTGAAGCTTTCTTT
v_call: TRBV7-2
j_call: TRBJ1-1
clone_size: -
d_call: -

cdr3_aa: CASSSGQWEFTDTQYF
cdr3_nt: TGCGCCAGCAGCTCGGGACAGTGGGAATTCACAGATACGCAGTATTTT
v_call: TRBV5-1
j_call: TRBJ2-3
clone_size: -
d_call: TRBD1

cdr3_aa: CASSISGMGEKLFF
cdr3_nt: TGTGCCAGCAGCATCTCGGGCATGGGTGAAAAACTGTTTTTT
v_call: TRBV7-3
j_call: TRBJ1-4
clone_size: -
d_call: -

cdr3_aa: CSVEPTGAGAFF
cdr3_nt: TGCAGCGTTGAACCGACAGGGGCCGGAGCTTTCTTT
v_call: TRBV29-1
j_call: TRBJ1-1
clone_size: -
d_call: TRBD1

cdr3_aa: CAWSGGNSNQPQHF
cdr3_nt: TGTGCCTGGAGCGGGGGAAATAGCAATCAGCCCCAGCATTTT
v_call: TRBV30
j_call: TRBJ1-5
clone_size: once
d_call: -

cdr3_aa: CASLGQGAYEQYF
cdr3_nt: TGTGCCAGTCTTGGACAGGGGGCCTACGAGCAGTACTTC
v_call: TRBV19
j_call: TRBJ2-7
clone_size: -
d_call: TRBD1

cdr3_aa: CASSSQVENTEAFF
cdr3_nt: TGCGCCAGCAGCTCCCAGGTGGAGAACACTGAAGCTTTCTTT
v_call: TRBV5-1
j_call: TRBJ1-1
clone_size: -
d_call: -

cdr3_aa: CASSQGTSNQPQHF
cdr3_nt: TGCGCCAGCAGCCAAGGGACGTCGAATCAGCCCCAGCATTTT
v_call: TRBV4-3
j_call: TRBJ1-5
clone_size: -
d_call: -

cdr3_aa: CASSGRTENNSPLHF
cdr3_nt: TGTGCCAGCAGCGGTAGGACCGAGAATAATTCACCCCTCCACTTT
v_call: TRBV28
j_call: TRBJ1-6
clone_size: once
d_call: -

cdr3_aa: CASSAGGGSYPSTDTQYF
cdr3_nt: TGTGCCAGCAGCGCGGGAGGCGGGAGCTACCCTAGCACAGATACGCAGTATTTT
v_call: TRBV7-9
j_call: TRBJ2-3
clone_size: once
d_call: TRBD2

cdr3_aa: CVSSLGGRGADGNTIYF
cdr3_nt: TGTGTCAGCAGCTTGGGAGGTAGGGGGGCCGATGGAAACACCATATATTTT
v_call: TRBV5-4
j_call: TRBJ1-3
clone_size: -
d_call: -

cdr3_aa: CASSLSGRDYGYTF
cdr3_nt: TGTGCCAGCAGTTTATCAGGGAGGGACTATGGCTACACCTTC
v_call: TRBV27
j_call: TRBJ1-2
clone_size: -
d_call: -

cdr3_aa: CSARYYTEAFF
cdr3_nt: TGCAGTGCTAGATATTACACTGAAGCTTTCTTT
v_call: TRBV20-1
j_call: TRBJ1-1
clone_size: -
d_call: -

cdr3_aa: CASSLGKGEAFF
cdr3_nt: TGTGCCAGCAGTTTAGGAAAGGGCGAGGCTTTCTTT
v_call: TRBV28
j_call: TRBJ1-1
clone_size: -
d_call: -

cdr3_aa: CASSLRTGSFDEQYF
cdr3_nt: TGTGCCAGCTCACTGAGGACAGGTTCCTTCGACGAGCAGTACTTC
v_call: TRBV18
j_call: TRBJ2-7
clone_size: -
d_call: TRBD1

cdr3_aa: CATGDRGYEQYF
cdr3_nt: TGTGCCACGGGGGACAGGGGCTACGAGCAGTACTTC
v_call: TRBV28
j_call: TRBJ2-7
clone_size: -
d_call: TRBD1

cdr3_aa: CASSLAGEREETQYF
cdr3_nt: TGTGCCAGCAGTTTAGCGGGGGAGCGGGAAGAGACCCAGTACTTC
v_call: TRBV27
j_call: TRBJ2-5
clone_size: -
d_call: TRBD2

cdr3_aa: CASSWEVGQPQHF
cdr3_nt: TGTGCCAGCAGCTGGGAGGTGGGTCAGCCCCAGCATTTT
v_call: TRBV7-9
j_call: TRBJ1-5
clone_size: -
d_call: -

cdr3_aa: CASSPSRRYEQYF
cdr3_nt: TGTGCCAGCAGCCCTAGCAGACGGTACGAGCAGTACTTC
v_call: TRBV7-2
j_call: TRBJ2-7
clone_size: -
d_call: -

cdr3_aa: CASSLQWGDEQYF
cdr3_nt: TGTGCCAGCAGCTTACAATGGGGGGACGAGCAGTACTTC
v_call: TRBV7-3
j_call: TRBJ2-7
clone_size: once
d_call: -

cdr3_aa: CASSRLGGGELFF
cdr3_nt: TGTGCCAGCAGCCGACTAGGGGGCGGGGAGCTGTTTTTT
v_call: TRBV7-3
j_call: TRBJ2-2
clone_size: once
d_call: -

cdr3_aa: CASSWGYGYTF
cdr3_nt: TGTGCCAGCAGCTGGGGATATGGCTACACCTTC
v_call: TRBV11-2
j_call: TRBJ1-2
clone_size: few
d_call: -

cdr3_aa: CASSFYPVGQTDYEQYF
cdr3_nt: TGTGCCAGCAGCTTCTACCCCGTGGGACAGACCGACTACGAGCAGTACTTC
v_call: TRBV7-9
j_call: TRBJ2-7
clone_size: -
d_call: TRBD1

cdr3_aa: CSTDPSTDTQYF
cdr3_nt: TGCAGCACGGATCCTAGCACAGATACGCAGTATTTT
v_call: TRBV29-1
j_call: TRBJ2-3
clone_size: -
d_call: -

cdr3_aa: CASSGRDYEQYF
cdr3_nt: TGTGCCAGCAGCGGTAGGGACTACGAGCAGTACTTC
v_call: TRBV9
j_call: TRBJ2-7
clone_size: -
d_call: -

cdr3_aa: CASSLMPSYEQYF
cdr3_nt: TGTGCCAGCAGCTTAATGCCCTCCTACGAGCAGTACTTC
v_call: TRBV7-2
j_call: TRBJ2-7
clone_size: -
d_call: -

cdr3_aa: CASSLGTDSNQPQHF
cdr3_nt: TGTGCCAGCAGCTTAGGGACAGATAGCAATCAGCCCCAGCATTTT
v_call: TRBV7-6
j_call: TRBJ1-5
clone_size: -
d_call: -